This TCR beta chain was observed in a study of cytomegalovirus exposure and HLA in healthy donors. Whole-study results and caveats: Common viral pathogens seemed, in a later analysis, to connect with several of the most significant clusters.

This PCR relied on a set of 60 Vbeta primers and 13 Jbeta primers. Sequencing was performed with immunoSEQ multiplex PCR; in TCRdb, only in-frame clones are kept and a portion is missing. The table has roughly 150,000 clones, about a tenth seen once; the top ten hold around 1.9%. The V end was cut by 0 bases, the J end by 4 bases, with 13 bases between. Germline values: CDR1 SGDLS, CDR2 YYNGEE. This CDR3 spans 16 amino acids. Comment on this clone: Antigen specificity is unknown.

The chain recombines TRBV9 with TRBJ2-2, with D perhaps matching TRBD1 (5 bases). This receptor was obtained from a male donor in good health and CMV-seronegative. The sequencing sample was made of PBMCs. CDR3 nucleotides: TGTGCCAGCAGCGTAGGAGCCTCAGGGTCCACCGGGGAGCTGTTTTTT. Translating gives CASSVGASGSTGELFF. Complete variable domain (other parts from reference TRBV9 and TRBJ2-2): DSGVTQTPKHLITATGQRVTLRCSPRSGDLSVYWYQQSLDQGLQFLIQYYNGEERAKGNILERFSAQQFPDLHSELNLSSLELGDSALYFCASSVGASGSTGELFFGEGSRLTVL.